This TCR beta chain was observed in a study of early T cells in non-severe SARS-CoV-2 infection. The wider study: Sequencing used unsorted whole-blood bulk RNA, so chains lack pairing.

The germline V gene has CDR1 SQVTM and CDR2 ANQGSEA. The CDR3 sequence is 12 residues long. Trimming removed 4 bases from V and 1 base from J, with 7 bases in between. This clonotype was detected ten times or more. Unique molecular identifiers were added to individual cDNA molecules. TCRdb independently ran MiXCR on the 5' RACE reads; one entry per CDR3 protein. Of about 48,000 distinct CDR3 sequences detected, more than 6.5% appear once; the ten largest clones hold under 6.5%. Input material: whole blood. This sequence was found in an adult who was a healthcare worker with PCR-confirmed SARS-CoV-2 infection or an uninfected control (not recorded which). V is TRBV29-1 and J is TRBJ1-1; no clear D. CDR3 loop: CSVAGTNTEAFF. Written as DNA, the CDR3 is TGCAGCGTTGCAGGTACGAACACTGAAGCTTTCTTT. Drawing the rest from reference TRBV29-1 and TRBJ1-1, the complete variable domain is SAVISQKPSRDICQRGTSLTIQCQVDSQVTMMFWYRQQPGQSLTLIATANQGSEATYESGFVIDKFPISRPNLTFSTLTVSNMSPEDSSIYLCSVAGTNTEAFFGQGTRLTVV.